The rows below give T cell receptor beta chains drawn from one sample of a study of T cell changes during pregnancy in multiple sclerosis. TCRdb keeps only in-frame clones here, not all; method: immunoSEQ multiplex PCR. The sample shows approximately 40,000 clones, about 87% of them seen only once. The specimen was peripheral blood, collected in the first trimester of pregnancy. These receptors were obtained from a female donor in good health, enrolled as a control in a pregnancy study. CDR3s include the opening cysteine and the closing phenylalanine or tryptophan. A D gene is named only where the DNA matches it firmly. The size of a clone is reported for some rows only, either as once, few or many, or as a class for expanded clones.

cdr3_aa: CASSLKTGGGSPLHF
cdr3_nt: TGTGCCAGCAGTCTAAAGACAGGGGGAGGATCACCCCTCCACTTT
clone_size: NA
cdr3_length: 15
j_call: TRBJ1-6
d_call: TRBD1
v_call: TRBV2

cdr3_aa: CASSSPRLAGYEQYF
cdr3_nt: TGTGCCAGCAGTTCCCCCCGACTAGCGGGATACGAGCAGTACTTC
clone_size: NA
cdr3_length: 15
j_call: TRBJ2-7
d_call: TRBD2
v_call: TRBV28

cdr3_aa: CSVQTGGRYGYTF
cdr3_nt: TGCAGCGTTCAGACAGGGGGGAGATATGGCTACACCTTC
clone_size: NA
cdr3_length: 13
j_call: TRBJ1-2
d_call: TRBD1
v_call: TRBV29-1

cdr3_aa: CASSPGESSYNEQFF
cdr3_nt: TGTGCCAGCAGCCCAGGGGAGAGCTCCTACAATGAGCAGTTCTTC
clone_size: NA
cdr3_length: 15
j_call: TRBJ2-1
d_call: NA
v_call: TRBV5-6

cdr3_aa: CSARPGGGRAEAFF
cdr3_nt: TGCAGCGCCCGCCCGGGAGGGGGTAGGGCTGAAGCTTTCTTT
clone_size: NA
cdr3_length: 14
j_call: TRBJ1-1
d_call: NA
v_call: TRBV29-1

cdr3_aa: CASSPERGGRSGELFF
cdr3_nt: TGTGCCAGCAGCCCCGAGCGGGGGGGCCGGTCCGGGGAGCTGTTTTTT
clone_size: NA
cdr3_length: 16
j_call: TRBJ2-2
d_call: TRBD2
v_call: TRBV11-3

cdr3_aa: CASSLGTSGRQETQYF
cdr3_nt: TGTGCCAGCAGCTTAGGAACTAGCGGGAGGCAAGAGACCCAGTACTTC
clone_size: NA
cdr3_length: 16
j_call: TRBJ2-5
d_call: TRBD2
v_call: TRBV11-3

cdr3_aa: CASSWGLADTGELFF
cdr3_nt: TGCGCCAGCAGCTGGGGACTAGCCGACACCGGGGAGCTGTTTTTT
clone_size: NA
cdr3_length: 15
j_call: TRBJ2-2
d_call: TRBD2
v_call: TRBV5-1

cdr3_aa: CASSLGQGNQPQHF
cdr3_nt: TGTGCCAGCAGCTTAGGACAGGGGAATCAGCCCCAGCATTTT
clone_size: NA
cdr3_length: 14
j_call: TRBJ1-5
d_call: TRBD1
v_call: TRBV11-2

cdr3_aa: CASSQGLARSGSKNEQFF
cdr3_nt: TGCGCCAGCAGCCAAGGACTCGCTCGCAGCGGGAGCAAGAATGAGCAGTTCTTC
clone_size: NA
cdr3_length: 18
j_call: TRBJ2-1
d_call: TRBD2
v_call: TRBV4-1

cdr3_aa: CASSFLQTVYEQYF
cdr3_nt: TGTGCCAGCAGTTTTTTACAGACCGTCTACGAGCAGTACTTC
clone_size: NA
cdr3_length: 14
j_call: TRBJ2-7
d_call: NA
v_call: TRBV28

cdr3_aa: CASSYSKLGYTF
cdr3_nt: TGTGCCAGCAGTTACTCGAAACTTGGCTACACCTTC
clone_size: medium-sized
cdr3_length: 12
j_call: TRBJ1-2
d_call: NA
v_call: TRBV6-6

cdr3_aa: CASSQLGNEQFF
cdr3_nt: TGTGCCAGCAGCCAACTAGGGAATGAGCAGTTCTTC
clone_size: NA
cdr3_length: 12
j_call: TRBJ2-1
d_call: NA
v_call: TRBV6-5

cdr3_aa: CASSGPDREWNSPLHF
cdr3_nt: TGTGCCAGCAGCGGCCCGGACAGGGAGTGGAATTCACCCCTCCACTTT
clone_size: NA
cdr3_length: 16
j_call: TRBJ1-6
d_call: TRBD1
v_call: TRBV11-1

cdr3_aa: CASSPRDRGTDTQYF
cdr3_nt: TGCGCCAGCAGCCCTAGGGACAGGGGCACAGATACGCAGTATTTT
clone_size: NA
cdr3_length: 15
j_call: TRBJ2-3
d_call: TRBD1
v_call: TRBV5-1

cdr3_aa: CATSRDPVSAASGRNTQYF
cdr3_nt: TGTGCCACCAGCAGAGATCCCGTCTCGGCGGCTAGCGGGAGAAATACGCAGTATTTT
clone_size: NA
cdr3_length: 19
j_call: TRBJ2-3
d_call: TRBD2
v_call: TRBV15

cdr3_aa: CASSLRGSATDTQYF
cdr3_nt: TGTGCCAGCAGCTTGCGGGGGAGCGCCACAGATACGCAGTATTTT
clone_size: NA
cdr3_length: 15
j_call: TRBJ2-3
d_call: NA
v_call: TRBV5-4

cdr3_aa: CASSHSFGRDEQYF
cdr3_nt: TGTGCCAGCAGCCACAGTTTCGGTCGGGACGAGCAGTACTTC
clone_size: NA
cdr3_length: 14
j_call: TRBJ2-7
d_call: NA
v_call: TRBV14

cdr3_aa: CASSSRDTYEQYF
cdr3_nt: TGTGCCAGCTCATCCAGGGACACCTACGAGCAGTACTTC
clone_size: NA
cdr3_length: 13
j_call: TRBJ2-7
d_call: NA
v_call: TRBV18

cdr3_aa: CASRRLGTGKASNQPQHF
cdr3_nt: TGTGCCAGCAGAAGACTCGGGACAGGGAAAGCGAGCAATCAGCCCCAGCATTTT
clone_size: once
cdr3_length: 18
j_call: TRBJ1-5
d_call: TRBD1
v_call: TRBV27

cdr3_aa: CAIQLTENQPQHF
cdr3_nt: TGTGCCATCCAACTTACAGAGAATCAGCCCCAGCATTTT
clone_size: few
cdr3_length: 13
j_call: TRBJ1-5
d_call: NA
v_call: TRBV6-1

cdr3_aa: CASRGLAVVYNEQFF
cdr3_nt: TGTGCCAGCCGTGGATTAGCGGTTGTTTACAATGAGCAGTTCTTC
clone_size: NA
cdr3_length: 15
j_call: TRBJ2-1
d_call: NA
v_call: TRBV27

cdr3_aa: CASSPQEWLRETQYF
cdr3_nt: TGTGCCAGCAGCCCCCAGGAATGGTTACGAGAGACCCAGTACTTC
clone_size: NA
cdr3_length: 15
j_call: TRBJ2-5
d_call: NA
v_call: TRBV14

cdr3_aa: CASSYSGDSNQPQHF
cdr3_nt: TGTGCCAGCAGTTACTCAGGGGATAGCAATCAGCCCCAGCATTTT
clone_size: few
cdr3_length: 15
j_call: TRBJ1-5
d_call: NA
v_call: TRBV6-5

cdr3_aa: CASSSIPSSYNEQFF
cdr3_nt: TGTGCCAGCAGCTCTATCCCGAGCTCCTACAATGAGCAGTTCTTC
clone_size: NA
cdr3_length: 15
j_call: TRBJ2-1
d_call: NA
v_call: TRBV7-2

cdr3_aa: CATSSEAGGSETQYF
cdr3_nt: TGTGCCACCAGCAGCGAAGCGGGGGGGTCGGAGACCCAGTACTTC
clone_size: NA
cdr3_length: 15
j_call: TRBJ2-5
d_call: TRBD2
v_call: TRBV15

cdr3_aa: CASSLTRGELNGTEAFF
cdr3_nt: TGCGCCAGCAGCTTGACTCGGGGGGAACTGAATGGGACTGAAGCTTTCTTT
clone_size: NA
cdr3_length: 17
j_call: TRBJ1-1
d_call: NA
v_call: TRBV5-1

cdr3_aa: CASSFDRGTGELFF
cdr3_nt: TGTGCCAGCAGCTTCGACAGGGGCACCGGGGAGCTGTTTTTT
clone_size: NA
cdr3_length: 14
j_call: TRBJ2-2
d_call: TRBD1
v_call: TRBV11-3

cdr3_aa: CASSPELTGTATF
cdr3_nt: TGTGCCAGCTCACCCGAGCTTACAGGGACCGCCACCTTC
clone_size: NA
cdr3_length: 13
j_call: TRBJ1-2
d_call: NA
v_call: TRBV18

cdr3_aa: CASSTGTGGRHYNSPLHF
cdr3_nt: TGTGCCAGCAGCACCGGGACAGGGGGGAGACACTATAATTCACCCCTCCACTTT
clone_size: NA
cdr3_length: 18
j_call: TRBJ1-6
d_call: TRBD1
v_call: TRBV5-6

cdr3_aa: CASSEGEQIYSPLHF
cdr3_nt: TGTGCCAGCAGTGAGGGCGAACAGATTTATTCACCCCTCCACTTT
clone_size: NA
cdr3_length: 15
j_call: TRBJ1-6
d_call: NA
v_call: TRBV25-1

cdr3_aa: CASRTEVNSPLHF
cdr3_nt: TGCGCCAGCAGGACAGAAGTTAATTCACCCCTCCACTTT
clone_size: NA
cdr3_length: 13
j_call: TRBJ1-6
d_call: NA
v_call: TRBV10-2

cdr3_aa: CASSVDGTGQETQYF
cdr3_nt: TGTGCCAGCAGCGTAGATGGGACAGGGCAAGAGACCCAGTACTTC
clone_size: NA
cdr3_length: 15
j_call: TRBJ2-5
d_call: TRBD1
v_call: TRBV9

cdr3_aa: CASRPLGGPQVGEQFF
cdr3_nt: TGTGCCAGTAGGCCCTTGGGGGGGCCCCAGGTGGGTGAGCAGTTCTTC
clone_size: NA
cdr3_length: 16
j_call: TRBJ2-1
d_call: NA
v_call: TRBV19

cdr3_aa: CASSLGLRQGKETQYF
cdr3_nt: TGTGCCAGCAGCTTAGGTTTACGACAGGGGAAAGAGACCCAGTACTTC
clone_size: once
cdr3_length: 16
j_call: TRBJ2-5
d_call: TRBD1
v_call: TRBV11-2